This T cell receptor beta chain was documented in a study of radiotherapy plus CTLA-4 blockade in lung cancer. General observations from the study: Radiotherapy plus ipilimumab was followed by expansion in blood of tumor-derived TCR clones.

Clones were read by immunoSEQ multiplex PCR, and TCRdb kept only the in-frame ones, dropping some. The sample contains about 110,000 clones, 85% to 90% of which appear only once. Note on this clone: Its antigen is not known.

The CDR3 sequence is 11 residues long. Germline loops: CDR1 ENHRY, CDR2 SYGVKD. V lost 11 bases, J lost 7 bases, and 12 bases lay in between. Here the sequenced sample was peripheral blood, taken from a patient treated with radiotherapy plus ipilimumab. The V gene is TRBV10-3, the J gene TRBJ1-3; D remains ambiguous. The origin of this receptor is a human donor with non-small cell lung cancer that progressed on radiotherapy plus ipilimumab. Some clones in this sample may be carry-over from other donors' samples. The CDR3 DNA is TGTGCCGGCGCTGGTGGGAACACCATATATTTT. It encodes CAGAGGNTIYF.